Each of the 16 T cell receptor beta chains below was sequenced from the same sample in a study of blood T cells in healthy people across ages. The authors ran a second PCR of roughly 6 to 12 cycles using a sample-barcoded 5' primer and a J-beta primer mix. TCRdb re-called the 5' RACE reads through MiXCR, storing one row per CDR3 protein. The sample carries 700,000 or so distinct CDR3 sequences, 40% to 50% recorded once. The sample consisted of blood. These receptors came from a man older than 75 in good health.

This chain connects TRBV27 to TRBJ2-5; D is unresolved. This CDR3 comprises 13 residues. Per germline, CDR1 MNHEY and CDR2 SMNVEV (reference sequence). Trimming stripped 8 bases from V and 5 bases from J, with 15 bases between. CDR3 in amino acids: CASRAPVGETQYF. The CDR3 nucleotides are TGTGCCAGCCGAGCCCCCGTCGGGGAGACCCAGTACTTC.

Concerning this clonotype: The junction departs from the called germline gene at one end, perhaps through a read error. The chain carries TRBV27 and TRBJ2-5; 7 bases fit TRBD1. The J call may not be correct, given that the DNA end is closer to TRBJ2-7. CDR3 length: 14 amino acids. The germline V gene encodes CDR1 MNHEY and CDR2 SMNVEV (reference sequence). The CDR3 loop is CAGSLDRSGFEQYF. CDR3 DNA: TGTGCCGGCAGTTTGGACAGGTCGGGATTCGAGCAGTACTTC.

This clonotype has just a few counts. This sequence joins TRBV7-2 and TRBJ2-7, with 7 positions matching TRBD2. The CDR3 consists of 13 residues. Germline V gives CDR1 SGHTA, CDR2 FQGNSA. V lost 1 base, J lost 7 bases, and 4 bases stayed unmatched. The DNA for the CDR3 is TGTGCCAGCAGCTTAGGACTAGCTAAAGAGCAGTACTTC. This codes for CASSLGLAKEQYF.

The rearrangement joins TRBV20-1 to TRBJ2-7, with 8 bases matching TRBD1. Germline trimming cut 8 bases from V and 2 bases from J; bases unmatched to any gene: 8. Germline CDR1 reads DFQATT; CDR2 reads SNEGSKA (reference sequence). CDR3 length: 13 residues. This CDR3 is CSPYRGNAYEQYF. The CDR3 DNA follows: TGCAGTCCCTACAGGGGGAATGCCTACGAGCAGTACTTC.

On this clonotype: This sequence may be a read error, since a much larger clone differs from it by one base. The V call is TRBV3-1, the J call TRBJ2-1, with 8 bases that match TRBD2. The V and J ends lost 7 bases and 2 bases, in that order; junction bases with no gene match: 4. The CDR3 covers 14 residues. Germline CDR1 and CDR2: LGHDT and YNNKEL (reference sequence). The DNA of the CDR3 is TGTGCCAGCACGGACGGGGGGGCCTACAATGAGCAGTTCTTC. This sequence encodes CASTDGGAYNEQFF.

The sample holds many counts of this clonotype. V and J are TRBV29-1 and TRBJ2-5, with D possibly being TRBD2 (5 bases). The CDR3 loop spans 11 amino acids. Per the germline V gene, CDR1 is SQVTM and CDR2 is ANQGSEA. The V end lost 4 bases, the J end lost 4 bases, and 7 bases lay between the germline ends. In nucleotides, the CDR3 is TGCAGCGTTGGCCGGGGAGAGACCCAGTACTTC. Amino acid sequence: CSVGRGETQYF. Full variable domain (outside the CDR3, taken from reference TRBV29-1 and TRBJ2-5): SAVISQKPSRDICQRGTSLTIQCQVDSQVTMMFWYRQQPGQSLTLIATANQGSEATYESGFVIDKFPISRPNLTFSTLTVSNMSPEDSSIYLCSVGRGETQYFGPGTRLLVL.

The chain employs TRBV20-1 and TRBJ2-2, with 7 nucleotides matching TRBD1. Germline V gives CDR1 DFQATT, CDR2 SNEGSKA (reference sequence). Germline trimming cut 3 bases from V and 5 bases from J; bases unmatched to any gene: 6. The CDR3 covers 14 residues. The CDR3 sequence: CSASHSGGTGELFF. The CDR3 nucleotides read TGCAGTGCTAGCCACTCAGGGGGTACCGGGGAGCTGTTTTTT.

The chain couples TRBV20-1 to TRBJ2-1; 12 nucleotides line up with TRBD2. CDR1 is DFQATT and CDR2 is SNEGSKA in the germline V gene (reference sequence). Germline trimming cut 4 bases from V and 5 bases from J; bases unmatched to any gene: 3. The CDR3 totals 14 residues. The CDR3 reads CSANGLAGNNEQFF. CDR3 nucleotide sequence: TGCAGTGCTAATGGACTAGCGGGGAACAATGAGCAGTTCTTC.

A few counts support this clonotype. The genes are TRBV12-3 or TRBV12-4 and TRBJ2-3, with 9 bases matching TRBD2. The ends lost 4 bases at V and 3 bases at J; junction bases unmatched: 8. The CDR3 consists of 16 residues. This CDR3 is CASSSYGREGTDTQYF. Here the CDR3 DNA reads TGTGCCAGCAGTTCCTACGGGCGGGAGGGTACAGATACGCAGTATTTT.

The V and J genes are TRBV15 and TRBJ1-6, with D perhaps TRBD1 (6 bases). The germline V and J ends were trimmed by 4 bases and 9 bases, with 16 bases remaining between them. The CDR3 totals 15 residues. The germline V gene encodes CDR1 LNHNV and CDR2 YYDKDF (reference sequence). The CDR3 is CATSTEDRFGSPLHF. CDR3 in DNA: TGTGCCACCAGCACGGAAGACAGGTTCGGTTCACCCCTCCACTTT.

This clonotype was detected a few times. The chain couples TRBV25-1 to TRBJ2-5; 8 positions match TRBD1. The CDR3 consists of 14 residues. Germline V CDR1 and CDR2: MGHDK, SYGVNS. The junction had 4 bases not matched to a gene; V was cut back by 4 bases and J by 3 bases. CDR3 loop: CASSAYRGEETQYF. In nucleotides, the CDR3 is TGTGCCAGCAGTGCTTACAGGGGGGAAGAGACCCAGTACTTC. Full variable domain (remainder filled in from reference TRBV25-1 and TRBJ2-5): EADIYQTPRYLVIGTGKKITLECSQTMGHDKMYWYQQDPGMELHLIHYSYGVNSTEKGDLSSESTVSRIRTEHFPLTLESARPSHTSQYLCASSAYRGEETQYFGPGTRLLVL.

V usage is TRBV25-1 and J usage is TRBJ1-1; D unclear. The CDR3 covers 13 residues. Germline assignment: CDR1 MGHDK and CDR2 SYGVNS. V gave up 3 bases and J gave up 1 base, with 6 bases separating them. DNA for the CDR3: TGTGCCAGCAGTGACCGGACGAACACTGAAGCTTTCTTT. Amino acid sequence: CASSDRTNTEAFF.

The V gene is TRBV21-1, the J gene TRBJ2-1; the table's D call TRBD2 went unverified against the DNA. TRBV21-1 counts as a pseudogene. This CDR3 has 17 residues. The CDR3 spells CASTHTRAGVWGSEQFF. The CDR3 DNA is TGTGCCAGCACCCATACCCGGGCGGGAGTGTGGGGAAGTGAGCAGTTCTTC.

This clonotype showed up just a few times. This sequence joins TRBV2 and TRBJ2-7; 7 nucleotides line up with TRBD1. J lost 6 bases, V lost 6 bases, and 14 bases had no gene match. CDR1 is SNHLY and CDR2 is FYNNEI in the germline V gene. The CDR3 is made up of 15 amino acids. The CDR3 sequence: CASRIQGLLFSEQYF. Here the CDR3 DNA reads TGTGCCAGCAGAATACAGGGGCTCCTTTTTAGCGAGCAGTACTTC.

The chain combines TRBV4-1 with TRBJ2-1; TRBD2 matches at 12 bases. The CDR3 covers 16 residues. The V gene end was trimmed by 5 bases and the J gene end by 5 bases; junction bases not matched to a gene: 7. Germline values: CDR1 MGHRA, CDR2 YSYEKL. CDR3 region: CASSRLAGDRDNEQFF. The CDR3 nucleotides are TGCGCCAGCAGCAGACTAGCGGGAGATCGGGACAATGAGCAGTTCTTC.

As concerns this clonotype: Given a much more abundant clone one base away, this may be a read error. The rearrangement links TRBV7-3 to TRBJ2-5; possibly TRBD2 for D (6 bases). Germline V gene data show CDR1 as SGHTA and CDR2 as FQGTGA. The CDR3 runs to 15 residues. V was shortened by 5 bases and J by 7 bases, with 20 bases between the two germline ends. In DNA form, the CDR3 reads TGTGCCAGCAGCCCCGGACTACACTTTACAGGGACCCAGTACTTC. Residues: CASSPGLHFTGTQYF. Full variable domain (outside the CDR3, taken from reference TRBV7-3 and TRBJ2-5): GAGVSQTPSNKVTEKGKYVELRCDPISGHTALYWYRQSLGQGPEFLIYFQGTGAADDSGLPNDRFFAVRPEGSVSTLKIQRTERGDSAVYLCASSPGLHFTGTQYFGPGTRLLVL.